The rows below give T cell receptor beta chains drawn from one sample of a study of blood T cell repertoires in COVID-19. Assay used: immunoSEQ multiplex PCR; TCRdb lists only in-frame clones, some missing. The sample carries about 240,000 clones, roughly 82% recorded once. The sequencing input was peripheral blood. These receptors were taken from a woman aged 70 to 79 with acute or convalescent COVID-19. Both conserved end residues are part of each CDR3. The D gene is left open where the match is weak. Where a row states a size, it is once, few, many or the class of an expanded clone; other rows omit it.

>TRBD2|TRBJ2-3|NA|TRBV6-2/TRBV6-3
TGTGCCAGCAGTTACCCGACTAGCGGGGGGATAGATACGCAGTATTTT
CASSYPTSGGIDTQYF
>TRBD1|TRBJ2-2|once|TRBV5-6
TGTGCCAGCAGCCCCAGGGGGCGGATCACCGGGGAGCTGTTTTTT
CASSPRGRITGELFF
>NA|TRBJ1-1|few|TRBV29-1
TGCGCAGGCCTCAACACTGAAGCTTTCTTT
CAGLNTEAFF
>TRBD1|TRBJ2-2|NA|TRBV29-1
TGCAGCGTTGGACAGGGGAACACCGGGGAGCTGTTTTTT
CSVGQGNTGELFF
>NA|TRBJ1-2|NA|TRBV29-1
TGCAGCGTTGAAACAGGAAACTATGGCTACACCTTC
CSVETGNYGYTF
>TRBD2|TRBJ2-7|NA|TRBV10-3
TGTGCCATCAGTGGACTAGCGGGGGGTTTTTTTAGAACGGGCGAGCAGTACTTC
CAISGLAGGFFRTGEQYF
>NA|TRBJ1-1|NA|TRBV3-1/TRBV3-2
TGTGCCAGCAGCCCAATACGGGGGGCTGAAGCTTTCTTT
CASSPIRGAEAFF
>NA|TRBJ1-2|NA|TRBV4-1
TGCGCCAGCAGCCAAGAACGAGGGCCCACCTATGGCTACACCTTC
CASSQERGPTYGYTF
>TRBD1|TRBJ1-2|NA|TRBV2
TGTGCCAGCAGTCGGATGGGACAGGGTGGGGAGAATGGCTACACCTTC
CASSRMGQGGENGYTF
>TRBD1|TRBJ2-7|NA|TRBV6-6
TGTGCCAGCAGTATCTCCGGGACAGACTACGAGCAGTACTTC
CASSISGTDYEQYF
>TRBD2|TRBJ2-7|NA|TRBV28
TGTGCCAGCGATAAGATAGCGGGGTTCGGCGAGCAGTACTTC
CASDKIAGFGEQYF
>NA|TRBJ2-1|NA|TRBV6-5
TGTGCCAGCATATCTAGGCGGGCAGCCTACAATGAGCAGTTCTTC
CASISRRAAYNEQFF
>TRBD1|TRBJ2-7|NA|TRBV6-2/TRBV6-3
TGTGCCAGCAGCGGGACCGGGACAGCTTCCTACGAGCAGTACTTC
CASSGTGTASYEQYF
>TRBD2|TRBJ2-1|NA|TRBV7-2
TGTGCCAGCAGCTTAGCGGTAGCGGGGGGCGACAATGAGCAGTTCTTC
CASSLAVAGGDNEQFF
>NA|TRBJ2-6|NA|TRBV4-3
TGCGCCAGCAGCCTCTATGCGGGGACCTATTCTGGGGCCAACGTCCTGACTTTC
CASSLYAGTYSGANVLTF
>TRBD2|TRBJ2-7|many|TRBV29-1
TGCAGCGTGGTTCCGGGACTAGCAGGCTACGAGCAGTACTTC
CSVVPGLAGYEQYF
>TRBD1|TRBJ1-1|few|TRBV5-1
TGCGCCAGCAGCCCCGAGGGGACAGGGTGGACTGAAGCTTTCTTT
CASSPEGTGWTEAFF
>TRBD1|TRBJ2-7|NA|TRBV4-3
TGCGCCAGCAGCCAAGAGGACAGGGGCTCCTACGAGCAGTACTTC
CASSQEDRGSYEQYF
>NA|TRBJ1-1|NA|TRBV25-1
TGTGCCAGCAGTGAGACAAAGATGAACACTGAAGCTTTCTTT
CASSETKMNTEAFF
>NA|TRBJ1-4|NA|TRBV15
TGTGCCACCAGCAGAGGGGGCGAGGCGGGGGTGAAACTGTTTTTT
CATSRGGEAGVKLFF
>NA|TRBJ1-5|few|TRBV6-5
TGTGCCAGCAGCCGCGTTCAGCCCCAGCATTTT
CASSRVQPQHF
>NA|TRBJ1-5|NA|TRBV5-1
TGCGCCAGCAGCTTGGCCGGGTATTCGCGGGTAGATCAGCCCCAGCATTTT
CASSLAGYSRVDQPQHF
>TRBD1|TRBJ1-3|NA|TRBV4-2
TGTGCCAGCAGCCCCGATGGGACAGGGGGCACTGGAAACACCATATATTTT
CASSPDGTGGTGNTIYF
>NA|TRBJ2-1|NA|TRBV11-2
TGTGCCAGCAGCCAATCCAATGAGCAGTTCTTC
CASSQSNEQFF
>NA|TRBJ1-2|NA|TRBV28
TGTGCCAGCAGTTCACAGAGCTATGGCTACACCTTC
CASSSQSYGYTF
>NA|TRBJ2-2|NA|TRBV2
TGTGCCAGCAGTGAATATTGGGCGGGACGCACCGGGGAGCTGTTTTTT
CASSEYWAGRTGELFF
>NA|TRBJ1-2|NA|TRBV7-9
TGTGCCAGCAGCTCCCCTTGGGAGCTACCTAACTATGGCTACACCTTC
CASSSPWELPNYGYTF
>TRBD2|TRBJ2-3|NA|TRBV7-9
TGTGCCAGCAGCAGAGGGACTAGCGGGGGGGCCAGAGATACGCAGTATTTT
CASSRGTSGGARDTQYF
>NA|TRBJ2-1|NA|TRBV5-6
TGTGCCAGCAGCCCCGTTACAGGGCGCAATGAGCAGTTCTTC
CASSPVTGRNEQFF
>TRBD1|TRBJ2-7|NA|TRBV5-6
TGTGCCAGCAGCAAGGACAGGGTCTCCTACGAGCAGTACTTC
CASSKDRVSYEQYF
>NA|TRBJ1-3|NA|TRBV18
TGTGCCAGCTCACTGGCGAGCGACTCTGGAAACACCATATATTTT
CASSLASDSGNTIYF
>NA|TRBJ2-7|many|TRBV7-9
TGTGCCAACTTTACCGGGACAACCATCTACGAGCAGTACTTC
CANFTGTTIYEQYF
>NA|TRBJ1-4|NA|TRBV12-3/TRBV12-4
TGTGCCAGCAGTTTTTTTCCCTCGGGGCTGTTTTTT
CASSFFPSGLFF
>NA|TRBJ2-1|NA|TRBV4-2
TGTGCCAGCGGCGGGGACTCCTACAATGAGCAGTTCTTC
CASGGDSYNEQFF
>NA|TRBJ1-1|NA|TRBV27
TGTGCCAGCAGTTTATCTCGACGGGGGACTGAAGCTTTCTTT
CASSLSRRGTEAFF
>NA|TRBJ1-1|NA|TRBV7-6
TGTGCCAGCAGCTTAGAATCAATCGGGAACACTGAAGCTTTCTTT
CASSLESIGNTEAFF
>TRBD1|TRBJ1-3|NA|TRBV18
TGTGCCAGCTCACCAGGGACAGGGGGCAATGGAAACACCATATATTTT
CASSPGTGGNGNTIYF
>TRBD1|TRBJ1-4|NA|TRBV10-3
TGTGCCATCAGTGATCGGACAGGGGGCCGGGGGGAAAAACTGTTTTTT
CAISDRTGGRGEKLFF
>TRBD1|TRBJ2-5|NA|TRBV19
TGTGCCAGTAGTATAGGGGACAGGGCCGAGACCCAGTACTTC
CASSIGDRAETQYF
>NA|TRBJ1-4|NA|TRBV5-1
TGCGCCAGCAGCTTGGGACAGACTAATGAAAAACTGTTTTTT
CASSLGQTNEKLFF
>TRBD1|TRBJ1-5|NA|TRBV28
TGTGCCAGCAGGGGACAGGTCCGCAATCAGCCCCAGCATTTT
CASRGQVRNQPQHF
>TRBD1|TRBJ2-3|NA|TRBV7-2
TGTGCCAGCAGCAGAAGGGACAGGGTCCTAACCACAGATACGCAGTATTTT
CASSRRDRVLTTDTQYF
>NA|TRBJ1-3|NA|TRBV7-2
TGTGCCAGCAGCAGACAGTTTGGCGACACCATATATTTT
CASSRQFGDTIYF
>TRBD1|TRBJ1-1|NA|TRBV11-2
TGTGCCAGCAGCTCTCGGACAGGCCAGAACACTGAAGCTTTCTTT
CASSSRTGQNTEAFF
>TRBD2|TRBJ2-5|NA|TRBV7-2
TGTGCCAGCAGCTTAGGTCTCGGCGGGGGAGAGACCCAGTACTTC
CASSLGLGGGETQYF
>NA|TRBJ1-2|NA|TRBV19
TGTGCCAGTAGTATAGTCACTCAGGGTGACTATGGCTACACCTTC
CASSIVTQGDYGYTF
>NA|TRBJ1-5|NA|TRBV9
TGTGCCAGCAGCGTAGAGACAGAATTTCGCCAGCCCCAGCATTTT
CASSVETEFRQPQHF
>NA|TRBJ1-5|NA|TRBV7-8
TGTGCCAGCAGCCCCGGGGCAGGGGGCAATCAGCCCCAGCATTTT
CASSPGAGGNQPQHF
>TRBD1|TRBJ1-5|NA|TRBV4-3
TGCGCCAGCAGCCAAGTTAACAGGGGGCAGCCCCAGCATTTT
CASSQVNRGQPQHF
>TRBD1|TRBJ1-1|NA|TRBV29-1
TGCAGCGTTGACGGACAGGGCCAGTTCGTGAACACTGAAGCTTTCTTT
CSVDGQGQFVNTEAFF
>TRBD1|TRBJ1-5|NA|TRBV3-1/TRBV3-2
TGTGCCAGCAGCCAAGGATCGGGGACAGGGGGCACTCAGCCCCAGCATTTT
CASSQGSGTGGTQPQHF
>TRBD2|TRBJ2-7|NA|TRBV7-2
TGTGCCAGCAGCCTCCTAGCGGGGGAAAGCTCCTACGAGCAGTACTTC
CASSLLAGESSYEQYF
>NA|TRBJ1-6|NA|TRBV18
TGTGCCAGCTCACTTGCAGGGGTGGAGAATTCACCCCTCCACTTT
CASSLAGVENSPLHF
>TRBD1|TRBJ1-1|NA|TRBV12-5
TGTGCTAGTGGTCCCACAGGGGCCTACGGCACTGAAGCTTTCTTT
CASGPTGAYGTEAFF
>NA|TRBJ1-1|NA|TRBV3-1/TRBV3-2
TGTGCCAGCAGCTACGGACAGCTGAACACTGAAGCTTTCTTT
CASSYGQLNTEAFF
>NA|TRBJ2-2|NA|TRBV15
TGTGCCACCAGCACCCACAGGGACCCAGGGACCGGGGAGCTGTTTTTT
CATSTHRDPGTGELFF
>NA|TRBJ1-2|once|TRBV24-1
TGTGCCACCAGTGACCCCGGGACTGGCCCCTCAAACTATGGCTACACCTTC
CATSDPGTGPSNYGYTF
>NA|TRBJ1-2|NA|TRBV6-5
TGTGCCAGCGGACACCTCCCTAACTATGGCTACACCTTC
CASGHLPNYGYTF
>NA|TRBJ1-4|NA|TRBV5-1
TGCGCCAGCAGCTTGGACAGGGTGGAAGAAAAACTGTTTTTT
CASSLDRVEEKLFF
>TRBD1|TRBJ2-7|NA|TRBV5-4
TGTGCCAGCAGCCTACAGGGGGCCTACGAGCAGTACTTC
CASSLQGAYEQYF